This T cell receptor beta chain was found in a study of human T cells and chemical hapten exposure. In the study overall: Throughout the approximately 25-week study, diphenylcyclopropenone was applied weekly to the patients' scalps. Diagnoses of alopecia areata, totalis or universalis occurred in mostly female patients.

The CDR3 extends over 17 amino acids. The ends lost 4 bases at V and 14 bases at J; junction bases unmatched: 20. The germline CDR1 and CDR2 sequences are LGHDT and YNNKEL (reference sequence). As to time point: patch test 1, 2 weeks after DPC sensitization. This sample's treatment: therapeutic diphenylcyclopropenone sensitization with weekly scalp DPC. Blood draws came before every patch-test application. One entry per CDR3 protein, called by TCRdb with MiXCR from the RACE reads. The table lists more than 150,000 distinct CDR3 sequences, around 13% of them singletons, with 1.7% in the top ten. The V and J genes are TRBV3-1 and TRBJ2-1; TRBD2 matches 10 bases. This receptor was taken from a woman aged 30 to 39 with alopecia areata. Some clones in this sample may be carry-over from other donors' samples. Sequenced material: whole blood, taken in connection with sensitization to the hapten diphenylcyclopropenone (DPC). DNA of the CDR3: TGTGCCAGCAGCCCCAGGAGGACTACGGTAGCGGGGGGCCTGGAGTTCTTC. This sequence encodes CASSPRRTTVAGGLEFF.